The 22 T cell receptor beta chains presented below share a single source sample, sequenced in a study of blood T cell repertoires in COVID-19. Sequencing used immunoSEQ multiplex PCR; TCRdb keeps in-frame clones, though not all of them. The data show 290,000 or so clones, around nine tenths seen once. Material for sequencing was peripheral blood. The receptors shown here come from a man aged 65 to 79 with acute or convalescent COVID-19.

The chain joins TRBV19 to TRBJ2-7, with a tentative D call TRBD1 (5 bases). This CDR3 is built from 14 residues. Germline values: CDR1 LNHDA, CDR2 SQIVND (reference sequence). Trimming took off 2 bases at V and 0 bases at J, with 8 bases between the two ends. The DNA of the CDR3 is TGTGCCAGTAGTATAAGAGACAGCTCCTACGAGCAGTACTTC. Residues: CASSIRDSSYEQYF.

Many counts were recorded for this clone. The rearrangement joins TRBV19 to TRBJ1-1, with TRBD1 matching 10 bases. With V trimmed by 9 bases and J by 5 bases, 12 bases remained unmatched. The CDR3 runs to 15 residues. The germline V gene encodes CDR1 LNHDA and CDR2 SQIVND (reference sequence). The CDR3 loop reads CASSTGTGVPTEAFF. The CDR3 DNA follows: TGTGCCAGCTCAACCGGGACAGGGGTCCCTACTGAAGCTTTCTTT.

The V gene is TRBV6-5, the J gene TRBJ1-6; TRBD1 might be the D (5 bases). Germline V CDR1 and CDR2: MNHEY, SVGAGI. CDR3 size: 15 residues. V was clipped by 0 bases and J by 9 bases, with 12 bases between them. The CDR3 DNA reads as TGTGCCAGCAGTTACTCGGGGGGGTTGTTTTCACCCCTCCACTTT. Residues: CASSYSGGLFSPLHF.

For this clone: Without the conserved terminal phenylalanine or tryptophan, this CDR3 likely stems from a read error. No DNA is shown, since the ends of the CDR3 on it are uncertain; the CDR3 is the one TCRdb lists. The J gene is TRBJ2-7, the V gene TRBV7-2; the DNA was not compared with TRBD1, the D call given in the table. The CDR3 has 9 amino acids, counting both end residues. Per germline, CDR1 SGHTA and CDR2 FQGNSA. The CDR3 is CASSRQGGL.

The chain couples TRBV19 to TRBJ2-5, with TRBD2 matching 7 bases. The J segment lost 2 bases and the V segment lost 3 bases, leaving 12 bases of the junction unmatched. The germline V gene has CDR1 LNHDA and CDR2 SQIVND (reference sequence). This CDR3 spans 17 amino acids. CDR3 loop: CASSMGWGGGPQETQYF. The CDR3 coding sequence is TGTGCCAGTAGTATGGGGTGGGGCGGGGGTCCACAAGAGACCCAGTACTTC.

The rearrangement links TRBV6-1 to TRBJ2-1; TRBD2 is a possible D gene (5 bases). The CDR3 has 18 residues. V lost 0 bases and J lost 3, with 18 bases in between. The V gene's germline CDR1 is MNHNS and CDR2 SASEGT. This CDR3 reads CASSEASLQRRYYNEQFF. In DNA, the CDR3 is TGTGCCAGCAGTGAAGCGTCCTTACAGCGGAGATACTACAATGAGCAGTTCTTC.

As concerns this clone: The same CDR3 arises from other DNA sequences in this sample as well. The chain carries TRBV28 and TRBJ1-1; the D gene is possibly TRBD1 (6 bases). V gave up 3 bases and J gave up 1 base, with 12 bases separating them. Germline values: CDR1 MDHEN, CDR2 SYDVKM. The CDR3 extends over 15 amino acids. The CDR3 is CASSFRGGQNTEAFF. As DNA, the CDR3 is TGTGCCAGCAGTTTTCGGGGGGGCCAGAACACTGAAGCTTTCTTT. Full variable domain (rest looked up from reference TRBV28 and TRBJ1-1): DVKVTQSSRYLVKRTGEKVFLECVQDMDHENMFWYRQDPGLGLRLIYFSYDVKMKEKGDIPEGYSVSREKKERFSLILESASTNQTSMYLCASSFRGGQNTEAFFGQGTRLTVV.

The chain carries TRBV5-1 and TRBJ1-1, with D perhaps matching TRBD1 (6 bases). The V gene lost 3 bases and the J gene lost 7 bases, with 10 bases spanning the gap. The CDR3 is 12 residues long. Per the germline V gene, CDR1 is SGHRS and CDR2 is YFSETQ. The CDR3 bases are TGCGCCAGCAGCTCCGGACAGTTTGAAGCTTTCTTT. Its protein is CASSSGQFEAFF.

This clone was recorded only once. The chain is built from TRBV5-1 and TRBJ2-2; 12 bases are shared with TRBD2. This CDR3 is built from 17 residues. V lost 2 bases and J lost 5; bases outside the gene matches: 7. The germline CDR1 and CDR2 sequences are SGHRS and YFSETQ. CDR3 protein: CASSFLGLAGATGELFF. CDR3 in DNA: TGCGCCAGCAGCTTCCTGGGACTAGCGGGTGCGACCGGGGAGCTGTTTTTT.

V usage is TRBV2 and J usage is TRBJ1-2; perhaps TRBD1 as D (5 bases). This CDR3 comprises 14 residues. Per the germline V gene, CDR1 is SNHLY and CDR2 is FYNNEI. V was clipped by 8 bases and J by 5 bases, with 18 bases between them. This CDR3 reads CASAMGEAGYGYTF. The CDR3 bases are TGTGCCAGCGCAATGGGCGAGGCAGGGTATGGCTACACCTTC.

The rearrangement uses TRBV6-5 and TRBJ2-1, with TRBD1 identical over 9 bases. The V gene end was trimmed by 4 bases and the J gene end by 4 bases; junction bases not matched to a gene: 5. The CDR3 runs to 15 residues. The germline V gene encodes CDR1 MNHEY and CDR2 SVGAGI. CDR3 DNA sequence: TGTGCCAGCAGTTCGACAGGGGGAGCGTACAATGAGCAGTTCTTC. This translates into CASSSTGGAYNEQFF.

V usage is TRBV29-1 and J usage is TRBJ2-1, with 9 bases fitting TRBD2. Germline values: CDR1 SQVTM, CDR2 ANQGSEA. The length of the CDR3 is 17 residues. Germline trimming cut 7 bases from V and 8 bases from J; bases unmatched to any gene: 21. CDR3 sequence reads: CSAIIGTSLWQTDEQFF. The CDR3 nucleotides are TGCAGCGCCATTATCGGGACTAGCTTGTGGCAAACGGATGAGCAGTTCTTC.

The chain is built from TRBV20-1 and TRBJ2-2; D not resolved. Germline V gene lookup returns CDR1 DFQATT and CDR2 SNEGSKA (reference sequence). Trimming stripped 3 bases from V and 2 bases from J, with 7 bases between. The CDR3 loop spans 13 amino acids. CDR3 protein: CSASDTNTGELFF. In DNA form, the CDR3 reads TGCAGTGCTAGTGACACTAACACCGGGGAGCTGTTTTTT.

The chain employs TRBV7-2 and TRBJ2-7; maybe TRBD2 (5 bases). From germline, CDR1 is SGHTA and CDR2 FQGNSA. V was shortened by 5 bases and J by 0 bases, with 11 bases between the two germline ends. The CDR3 has 14 residues. CDR3 nucleotides: TGTGCCAGCAGCGGTGGGAGTAGCTCCTACGAGCAGTACTTC. Translation: CASSGGSSSYEQYF.

The V and J genes are TRBV5-3 and TRBJ1-2, with D possibly TRBD1 on 5 matching bases. TRBV5-3 is reported as an ORF; its role is uncertain. Trimming removed 0 bases from V and 4 bases from J, with 10 bases in between. The CDR3 has 14 amino acids. In DNA form, the CDR3 reads TGTGCCAGAAGCTTGGTGGGCAGGGTCTATGGCTACACCTTC. This encodes CARSLVGRVYGYTF.

This clone was counted only a few times. The rearrangement links TRBV5-1 to TRBJ2-1; 8 bases map to TRBD1. CDR3 length: 15 amino acids. The junction had 9 bases not matched to a gene; V was cut back by 5 bases and J by 5 bases. CDR1 SGHRS and CDR2 YFSETQ come from the germline V gene. CDR3 loop: CASSTGQGENNEQFF. As DNA, the CDR3 is TGCGCCAGCAGTACCGGACAGGGAGAAAACAATGAGCAGTTCTTC. The variable domain in full, with the rest retrieved from reference TRBV5-1 and TRBJ2-1, is KAGVTQTPRYLIKTRGQQVTLSCSPISGHRSVSWYQQTPGQGLQFLFEYFSETQRNKGNFPGRFSGRQFSNSRSEMNVSTLELGDSALYLCASSTGQGENNEQFFGPGTRLTVL.

This clone was recorded a few times. The chain employs TRBV28 and TRBJ2-1, with 12 bases that match TRBD2. J lost 2 bases, V lost 6 bases, and 5 bases had no gene match. CDR3 size: 16 residues. Germline V gene lookup returns CDR1 MDHEN and CDR2 SYDVKM. The CDR3 reads CASSPLAGGTYNEQFF. The CDR3 DNA reads TGTGCCAGCAGCCCTCTAGCGGGAGGGACCTACAATGAGCAGTTCTTC.

This clone was observed a single time. V usage is TRBV11-2 and J usage is TRBJ2-3, with D possibly TRBD2 on 6 matching bases. The CDR3 runs 14 residues. The V gene lost 3 bases and the J gene lost 8 bases, with 15 bases spanning the gap. Germline V gene lookup returns CDR1 SGHAT and CDR2 FQNNGV. CDR3 sequence reads: CASSLGSGGFTQYF. Written as DNA, the CDR3 is TGTGCCAGCAGCTTGGGTTCCGGAGGGTTTACGCAGTATTTT.

The gene calls are TRBV6-5 and TRBJ1-2; D gene unclear. Trimming removed 6 bases at V and 5 bases at J, with 19 bases between. Looked up from germline, CDR1 is MNHEY and CDR2 is SVGAGI. The CDR3 is 15 residues long. This CDR3 reads CASRVAGSMGYGYTF. In DNA form, the CDR3 reads TGTGCCAGCAGAGTCGCGGGAAGCATGGGGTATGGCTACACCTTC.

The chain employs TRBV19 and TRBJ1-1, with D maybe TRBD1 (5 bases). The CDR3 extends over 15 amino acids. Trimming cost V 3 bases and J 4 bases, with 15 bases left between them. Germline V gene data show CDR1 as LNHDA and CDR2 as SQIVND (reference sequence). As DNA, the CDR3 is TGTGCCAGTAGTATGGTGGGGTACGGGGGCACTGAAGCTTTCTTT. It is translated as CASSMVGYGGTEAFF.

The chain combines TRBV3-1 (or the pseudogene TRBV3-2) with TRBJ2-3; tentative D call: TRBD1 (6 bases). The CDR3 is made up of 17 amino acids. Deletions cut 4 bases from V and 2 bases from J, with 19 bases between. Looked up from germline, CDR1 is LGHDT and CDR2 is YNNKEL (reference sequence). CDR3 DNA: TGTGCCAGCAGCCTTGGGGGCGGGCACCGCCCCACAGATACGCAGTATTTT. This codes for CASSLGGGHRPTDTQYF.

The rearrangement uses TRBV28 and TRBJ2-2, with D possibly being TRBD2 (6 bases). Germline CDR1 reads MDHEN; CDR2 reads SYDVKM. The CDR3 spans 15 residues. V lost 3 bases, J lost 4 bases, and 12 bases lay in between. CDR3: CASSFRGGSTGELFF. The CDR3 DNA reads as TGTGCCAGCAGTTTTAGAGGAGGGAGCACCGGGGAGCTGTTTTTT.